Following are 7 T cell receptor beta chains from one sample sequenced in a study of beta chain features in type 1 diabetes. Expressed TCRB transcripts were sequenced, since all the RNA that had been isolated was reverse transcribed. The protocol was immunoSEQ multiplex PCR, while the TCRdb copy is restricted to in-frame clones and leaves out a portion. The repertoire consists of about 160,000 clones, with 6.5% to 10% occurring once and the leading ten covering 0.54%. These receptors lack a known antigen. Findings of the study overall: For Type 1 diabetes patients, all four CD4+ subsets carried TCRB CDR3s that were moderately but significantly shorter.

Sequenced input: central memory CD4+ T cells from blood. These receptors were collected from a woman under 30 with type 1 diabetes.

This clone was seen many times. The CDR3 DNA reads TGTGCCAGTAGAGGGAGGGGGAAGCGGGGCTCCGGCACAGATACGCAGTATTTT. It codes for CASRGRGKRGSGTDTQYF. The V and J genes are TRBV19 and TRBJ2-3, with D possibly being TRBD2 (7 bases). Germline CDR1 reads LNHDA; CDR2 reads SQIVND (reference sequence). The CDR3 sequence is 18 residues long. The V end was cut by 6 bases, the J end by 1 base, with 23 bases between. Looking up the rest from reference TRBV19 and TRBJ2-3 gives the full variable domain: DGGITQSPKYLFRKEGQNVTLSCEQNLNHDAMYWYRQDPGQGLRLIYYSQIVNDFQKGDIAEGYSVSREKKESFPLTVTSAQKNPTAFYLCASRGRGKRGSGTDTQYFGPGTRLTVL.

This clone turned up a few times. The chain uses TRBV7-9 and TRBJ2-7; 8 nucleotides match TRBD1. The CDR3 has 14 amino acids. Trimming cost V 5 bases and J 5 bases; bases outside gene matches: 8. CDR1 is SEHNR, CDR2 FQNEAQ, per germline (reference sequence). DNA for the CDR3: TGTGCCAGCAGCCCCCGGACAGGGCGACACGAGCAGTACTTC. It translates to CASSPRTGRHEQYF.

In this sample, this clone turned up a few times. This chain joins TRBV6-1 and TRBJ2-1; D unresolved. Germline-derived CDR1 and CDR2 are MNHNS and SASEGT. V gave up 5 bases and J gave up 8 bases, with 16 bases separating them. This CDR3 is built from 14 residues. CDR3 coding DNA: TGTGCCAGCAGTCTCACCCGTTCGGTCGATGAGCAGTTCTTC. The encoded protein is CASSLTRSVDEQFF.

This clone was detected only a few times. The chain joins TRBV28 to TRBJ1-1; the D gene is possibly TRBD1 (6 bases). The CDR3 spans 14 residues. Trimming shortened V by 6 bases and J by 0 bases, and 11 bases separated the two germline ends. Germline V gives CDR1 MDHEN, CDR2 SYDVKM. CDR3 sequence reads: CASSSQGLNTEAFF. DNA of the CDR3: TGTGCCAGCAGCTCACAGGGTTTGAACACTGAAGCTTTCTTT.

The chain carries TRBV18 and TRBJ1-4; 10 bases map to TRBD1. Trimming took 6 bases from V and 8 from J; bases not matched to a gene: 6. This CDR3 is 14 amino acids long. Germline CDR1 KGHSH, CDR2 LQKENI. CDR3 residues: CASSTGTGDEKLFF. The CDR3 DNA reads TGTGCCAGCTCGACCGGGACAGGGGACGAAAAACTGTTTTTT.

This clone showed up just a few times. The rearrangement links TRBV4-3 to TRBJ2-5, with a tentative D call TRBD2 (7 bases). Germline V gene sequence: CDR1 LGHNA, CDR2 YSLEER. Trimming cost V 0 bases and J 7 bases, with 18 bases left between them. The CDR3 sequence is 16 residues long. CDR3 protein: CASSQDRGAPSGTQYF. The DNA of the CDR3 is TGCGCCAGCAGCCAAGATCGGGGGGCCCCCTCCGGGACCCAGTACTTC.

This clone was counted a few times. J is TRBJ2-2 and V is TRBV2; 7 bases map to TRBD2. The CDR3 is 15 residues long. Trimming at V came to 5 bases and at J to 6 bases, leaving 9 bases not matched to a gene. The V gene's germline CDR1 is SNHLY and CDR2 FYNNEI. The CDR3 region has the DNA TGTGCCAGCAGTTCCTTAGCGGGTCGGGCCGGGGAGCTGTTTTTT. This codes for CASSSLAGRAGELFF.